A selection of T cell receptor beta chains follows, all from one sample in a study of blood T cell repertoires in COVID-19. Profiled with immunoSEQ multiplex PCR; TCRdb holds only in-frame clones, not every one. Among some 250,000 clones listed, 91% were seen once. Sequencing was performed on PBMCs or T cells enriched from blood (not recorded which). The receptors come from a human donor in a cohort exposed to, infected with or recovered from COVID-19 (not recorded which). The donor label of this sample is uncertain. Each CDR3 is given with its conserved first and last residue. Fields, in order: J gene, clone size, D gene, V gene, CDR3 protein, CDR3 DNA. A D gene is named only where the DNA matches it firmly. Size tells how often a clone was seen (once, few, many) or the class of an expanded clone, and some rows leave it out.

j_gene: TRBJ2-7
abundance: once
d_gene: NA
v_gene: TRBV6-2/TRBV6-3
CDR3aa: CASSYEPHEQYF
CDR3nt: TGTGCCAGCAGTTACGAGCCGCACGAGCAGTACTTC

j_gene: TRBJ1-6
abundance: NA
d_gene: NA
v_gene: TRBV7-8
CDR3aa: CASSSSGTDNSPLHF
CDR3nt: TGTGCCAGCAGCTCCTCCGGGACTGATAATTCACCCCTCCACTTT

j_gene: TRBJ2-7
abundance: NA
d_gene: NA
v_gene: TRBV19
CDR3aa: CASSIGGLPTEQYF
CDR3nt: TGTGCCAGTAGTATAGGGGGGCTCCCCACCGAGCAGTACTTC

j_gene: TRBJ1-5
abundance: NA
d_gene: NA
v_gene: TRBV6-1
CDR3aa: CASSEVAGYEPQHF
CDR3nt: TGTGCCAGCAGTGAAGTGGCAGGCTATGAGCCCCAGCATTTT

j_gene: TRBJ2-7
abundance: NA
d_gene: NA
v_gene: TRBV4-3
CDR3aa: CASSQERQNEQYF
CDR3nt: TGCGCCAGCAGCCAAGAAAGACAGAACGAGCAGTACTTC

j_gene: TRBJ2-3
abundance: NA
d_gene: NA
v_gene: TRBV5-1
CDR3aa: CASSLGTSDTQYF
CDR3nt: TGCGCCAGCAGCCTTGGGACATCAGATACGCAGTATTTT

j_gene: TRBJ1-5
abundance: NA
d_gene: TRBD1
v_gene: TRBV7-8
CDR3aa: CASSPGTGSQPQHF
CDR3nt: TGTGCCAGCAGCCCAGGGACAGGCTCTCAGCCCCAGCATTTT

j_gene: TRBJ2-7
abundance: few
d_gene: NA
v_gene: TRBV12-3/TRBV12-4
CDR3aa: CASTVRGAYEQYF
CDR3nt: TGTGCCAGCACAGTCAGGGGAGCCTACGAGCAGTACTTC

j_gene: TRBJ1-2
abundance: NA
d_gene: NA
v_gene: TRBV24-1
CDR3aa: CATSPRDRGGYTF
CDR3nt: TGTGCCACCAGTCCAAGGGACCGGGGGGGCTACACCTTC

j_gene: TRBJ1-2
abundance: NA
d_gene: NA
v_gene: TRBV19
CDR3aa: CASSIWAGNHGYTF
CDR3nt: TGTGCCAGTAGTATATGGGCAGGGAACCATGGCTACACCTTC

j_gene: TRBJ1-1
abundance: NA
d_gene: NA
v_gene: TRBV13
CDR3aa: CASRGGRNTEAFF
CDR3nt: TGTGCCAGCAGGGGGGGTCGGAACACTGAAGCTTTCTTT

j_gene: TRBJ1-1
abundance: NA
d_gene: NA
v_gene: TRBV7-2
CDR3aa: CASSSYRVRGTEAFF
CDR3nt: TGTGCCAGCAGCTCTTACAGGGTAAGGGGTACTGAAGCTTTCTTT

j_gene: TRBJ2-2
abundance: NA
d_gene: NA
v_gene: TRBV6-2/TRBV6-3
CDR3aa: CASSYSLARDTGELFF
CDR3nt: TGTGCCAGCAGTTACTCGTTGGCCAGGGACACCGGGGAGCTGTTTTTT

j_gene: TRBJ1-1
abundance: NA
d_gene: NA
v_gene: TRBV5-1
CDR3aa: CASSRTTNEGNTEAFF
CDR3nt: TGCGCCAGCAGCCGGACCACGAATGAGGGGAACACTGAAGCTTTCTTT

j_gene: TRBJ1-2
abundance: once
d_gene: TRBD1
v_gene: TRBV2
CDR3aa: CASSDGQGRGGYGYTF
CDR3nt: TGTGCCAGCAGTGACGGACAGGGTCGAGGAGGCTATGGCTACACCTTC

j_gene: TRBJ1-6
abundance: NA
d_gene: TRBD1
v_gene: TRBV5-1
CDR3aa: CASSRWTGEVPLHF
CDR3nt: TGCGCCAGCAGCCGTTGGACAGGGGAGGTACCCCTCCACTTT

j_gene: TRBJ2-7
abundance: once
d_gene: TRBD1
v_gene: TRBV4-3
CDR3aa: CASSLGQDANYEQYF
CDR3nt: TGCGCCAGCAGCCTCGGACAGGATGCGAATTACGAGCAGTACTTC

j_gene: TRBJ2-5
abundance: NA
d_gene: TRBD1
v_gene: TRBV2
CDR3aa: CASRDLQGLQETQYF
CDR3nt: TGTGCCAGCAGGGATTTACAGGGGCTGCAAGAGACCCAGTACTTC

j_gene: TRBJ2-7
abundance: few
d_gene: NA
v_gene: TRBV6-2/TRBV6-3
CDR3aa: CASSEGGTVILRQYF
CDR3nt: TGTGCCAGCAGTGAGGGCGGGACGGTGATCCTAAGGCAGTACTTC

j_gene: TRBJ2-7
abundance: NA
d_gene: NA
v_gene: TRBV2
CDR3aa: CASSEGRPTLAYEQYF
CDR3nt: TGTGCCAGCAGTGAGGGGAGACCGACCCTGGCCTACGAGCAGTACTTC

j_gene: TRBJ2-7
abundance: NA
d_gene: NA
v_gene: TRBV5-5
CDR3aa: CASSHTDSYEQYF
CDR3nt: TGTGCCAGCAGCCATACGGACAGCTACGAGCAGTACTTC

j_gene: TRBJ2-7
abundance: NA
d_gene: NA
v_gene: TRBV10-3
CDR3aa: CAISEPRQDFSYEQYF
CDR3nt: TGTGCCATCAGTGAGCCGAGACAGGATTTCTCCTACGAGCAGTACTTC

j_gene: TRBJ1-1
abundance: once
d_gene: NA
v_gene: TRBV29-1
CDR3aa: CSFSGQTEAFF
CDR3nt: TGCAGCTTCTCCGGACAGACTGAAGCTTTCTTT

j_gene: TRBJ1-3
abundance: NA
d_gene: NA
v_gene: TRBV7-2
CDR3aa: CASSLAVARGNTIYF
CDR3nt: TGTGCCAGCAGCTTAGCAGTGGCGAGGGGAAACACCATATATTTT

j_gene: TRBJ1-6
abundance: NA
d_gene: TRBD1
v_gene: TRBV2
CDR3aa: CASSETPTGGFGNSPLHF
CDR3nt: TGTGCCAGCAGTGAAACCCCGACAGGGGGCTTTGGGAATTCACCCCTCCACTTT

j_gene: TRBJ1-4
abundance: NA
d_gene: NA
v_gene: TRBV27
CDR3aa: CASSSRDFTTNEKLFF
CDR3nt: TGTGCCAGCAGTTCCAGGGACTTTACAACTAATGAAAAACTGTTTTTT

j_gene: TRBJ2-7
abundance: NA
d_gene: TRBD1
v_gene: TRBV5-1
CDR3aa: CASSLRQGARYEQYF
CDR3nt: TGCGCCAGCAGCTTGAGACAGGGGGCAAGGTACGAGCAGTACTTC